The entry below describes one TCR beta chain. The antigen it binds to is not known. No base quality information exists; no much larger clone differs at one position. Using the deep immunoSEQ assay, multiplex PCR amplified TCR CDR3 regions from genomic DNA. Extracted genomic DNA from each cell subset was spread evenly across all wells of several immunoSEQ 96-well plates, with each plate serving as a replicate. Each replicate PCR for sorted subsets received around 0.2 ug genomic DNA, equal to about 30,000 T cell genomes. Purified libraries were measured with a Qubit 3.0 fluorometer, size-checked on a Bioanalyzer 2100, and measured again with the KAPA Library Quantification kit. A separate single-read 150-cycle Illumina NextSeq 550 flow cell was used to sequence each immunoSEQ 96-well plate. The authors processed their data as follows. Because the immunoSEQ output held only junctional sequences and lacked quality scores, the filtering could not match the filtering applied to full-length reads. To assign V/J genes and CDR3, sequences were annotated against IMGT germline references using PyIR, a Python wrapper for IgBLAST v1.9. Any read was removed if the V/J assignment was weak (E-value above 1e-6), the CDR3 was missing, or the read contained stop codons, out-of-frame junctions, or ambiguous translated residues. V3J clonotypes were defined by identical inferred V gene, J gene, and CDR3 amino acid sequence. To compute the percentage overlap between repertoires, the number of shared unique clonotypes was divided by the size of the smaller repertoire. Repertoire richness was assessed with RTK rarefaction, the Chao1 estimator, and Recon v2.1 estimates of unobserved clonotypes. Generation probabilities were computed with OLGA for all TCRbeta clonotypes obtained by the gDNA method from a few donors. What TCRdb holds here is the immuneACCESS table cut down to in-frame rearrangements. Part of the clones is not present; checked against another copy, under half of the missing clones reflect an unresolved V gene, and the others are unexplained. The V and J calls and the clone size are those of that table, but D and trimming were determined from the DNA. The sample records over 800,000 clones, over 90% of which are singletons. The ten top clones hold approximately 25% of the sample.

This sample was included in a study of shared clonotypes between healthy human individuals (dated by TCRdb to about 2020). With respect to the entire study: A couple of women and a few men aged 18 to 49 years were included in the cohort. The study deeply sequenced blood TCR repertoires of five healthy adults to estimate repertoire size and the extent of clonotype sharing between individuals. Different laboratories and diverse techniques were used to prepare libraries and sequence TCR repertoires, to increase sequencing depth and limit assay-specific biases. For each donor, CD4 naive and CD4 memory were each given three plates, CD8 naive was given two plates, and CD8 memory was given one plate. Leukapheresis yielded between about 0.8 and 9.5 billion PBMCs per donor. Results the study describes overall, beyond this receptor: Larger estimated clonotype richness was generally found for naive subsets than for memory subsets. Sampling was restricted to blood, and TCR repertoires in tissue are likely to differ from TCR repertoires in blood. Sharing across a few donors was observed for approximately 5% of naive CD4, over 3% of naive CD8, around 2.5% of memory CD4, and roughly 0.4% of memory CD8 clonotypes. Incomplete sequencing was indicated by rarefaction of sorted-subset datasets, despite the large sequencing depth. Compared with non-shared clonotypes, clonotypes shared by all four sorted-subset donors had higher generation probabilities. Pairwise subsampling led to the expectation that sequencing depth would affect the degree of clonotype sharing among donors. The genetic and exposure-history diversity represented was limited by the small number of donors.

CD8 naive samples were obtained by positive selection for CCR7 among CD45RO-negative cells, yielding a CD45RA+CCR7+ population from which TemRA cells were excluded. The donors were healthy, HIV-negative adults with no recently reported acute infections or vaccinations. Every donor was a Caucasian adult living in Nashville, Tennessee, USA. Blood was collected by leukapheresis, and PBMCs were isolated by Ficoll-Histopaque density gradient centrifugation and then cryopreserved in liquid nitrogen vapor phase. Analytical flow cytometry was used to check the purity and quantity of every magnetically sorted T cell population. Each sorted fraction had its genomic DNA isolated and then quantified by UV absorbance on a Nanodrop 2000c. The TCR originated in a man aged 25-45 years in good health. Sequencing was carried out using naive CD8+ T cells sorted from blood. The meaning of the sample's cell subset or site label: CD45RA+CCR7+.

The DNA is TGCGCCAGCAGCCAAGACACTGATGGGGATGGCTATGGCTACACCTTC. It codes for CASSQDTDGDGYGYTF. The chain is assembled from TRBV4-1 and TRBJ1-2, with no D gene named confidently. From its cysteine to its phenylalanine, the CDR3 spans 16 amino acids. Only CDR3 DNA is held: 48 bases, read in frame from base 1. V is clipped by 0 bases and J by 4 bases, and the sequence between their germline boundaries is 15 bases long. The germline V gene yields MGHRA for CDR1 and YSYEKL for CDR2.